This T cell receptor beta chain was recorded in a study of T cell responses to AZD1222 COVID-19 vaccine. Germline CDR1 is MNHNS and CDR2 is SASEGT. CDR3 length: 16 amino acids. The trim removed 0 bases at V and 4 bases at J, leaving 9 bases unmatched. Profiling relied on immunoSEQ multiplex PCR, and the TCRdb table lists in-frame clones only, not all of them. The table lists roughly 120,000 clones, about 90% of them singletons. The TCR originated in an adult in good health. V usage is TRBV6-1 and J usage is TRBJ2-7, with TRBD1 identical over 7 bases. Sample: peripheral blood, taken on day 0 of AZD1222 vaccination. The chain's CDR3 is CASSEAGTGEGYEQYF. Here the CDR3 DNA reads TGTGCCAGCAGTGAAGCGGGAACAGGGGAAGGATACGAGCAGTACTTC.